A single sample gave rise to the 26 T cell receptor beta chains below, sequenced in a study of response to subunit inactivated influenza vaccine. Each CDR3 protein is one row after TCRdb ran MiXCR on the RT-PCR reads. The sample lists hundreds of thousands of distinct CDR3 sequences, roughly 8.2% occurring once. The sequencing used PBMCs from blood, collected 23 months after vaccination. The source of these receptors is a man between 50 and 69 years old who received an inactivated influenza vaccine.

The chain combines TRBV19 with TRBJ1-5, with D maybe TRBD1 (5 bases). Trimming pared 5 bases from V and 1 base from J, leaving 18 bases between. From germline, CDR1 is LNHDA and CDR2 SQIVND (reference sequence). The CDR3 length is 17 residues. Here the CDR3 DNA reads TGTGCCAGTAGTGCCGCGAGGGGAAGCTTCAGCAATCAGCCCCAGCATTTT. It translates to CASSAARGSFSNQPQHF.

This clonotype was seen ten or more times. This CDR3 is CASSLRWGTQETQYF. The CDR3 DNA follows: TGTGCCAGCAGCTTAAGGTGGGGGACTCAAGAGACCCAGTACTTC. The rearrangement links TRBV7-7 to TRBJ2-5; D might be TRBD2 (6 bases). The germline V and J ends were trimmed by 2 bases and 2 bases, with 12 bases remaining between them. The germline gives CDR1 SSHAT, CDR2 FNYEAQ (reference sequence). The CDR3 is 15 amino acids.

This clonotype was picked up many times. The CDR3 sequence is CASSIGQSNTGELFF. For the CDR3, the DNA is TGTGCCAGCAGCATCGGACAGTCGAACACCGGGGAGCTGTTTTTT. The chain is built from TRBV7-9 and TRBJ2-2; D is possibly TRBD1 (6 bases). V dropped 5 bases and J dropped 0 bases, with 10 bases sitting between them. This CDR3 has 15 residues. Germline V CDR1 and CDR2: SEHNR, FQNEAQ (reference sequence).

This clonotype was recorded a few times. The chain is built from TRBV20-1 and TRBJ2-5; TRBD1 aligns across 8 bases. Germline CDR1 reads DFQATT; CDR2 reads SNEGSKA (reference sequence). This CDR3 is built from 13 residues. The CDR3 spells CSLGGQGEETQYF. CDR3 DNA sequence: TGCAGCCTGGGCGGACAGGGTGAGGAGACCCAGTACTTC.

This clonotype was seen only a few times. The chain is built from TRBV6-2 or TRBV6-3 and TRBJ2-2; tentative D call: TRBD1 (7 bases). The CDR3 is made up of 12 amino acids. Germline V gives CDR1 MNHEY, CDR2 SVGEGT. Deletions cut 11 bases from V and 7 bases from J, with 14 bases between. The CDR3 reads CAVRQGGGELFF. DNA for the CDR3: TGTGCCGTCCGACAGGGAGGCGGGGAGCTGTTTTTT.

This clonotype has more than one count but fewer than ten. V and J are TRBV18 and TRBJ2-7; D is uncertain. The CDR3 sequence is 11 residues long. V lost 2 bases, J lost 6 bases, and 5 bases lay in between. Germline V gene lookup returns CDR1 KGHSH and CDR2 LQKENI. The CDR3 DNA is TGTGCCAGCTCACCAGAGTCCGAGCAGTACTTC. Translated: CASSPESEQYF.

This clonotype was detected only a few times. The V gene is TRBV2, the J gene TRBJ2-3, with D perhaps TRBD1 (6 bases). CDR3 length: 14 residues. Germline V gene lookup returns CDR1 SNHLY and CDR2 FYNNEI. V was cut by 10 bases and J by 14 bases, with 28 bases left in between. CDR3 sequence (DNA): TGTGCCACCGTTTTGAATGGAGAACAGGGATGGGTGTATTTT. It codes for CATVLNGEQGWVYF.

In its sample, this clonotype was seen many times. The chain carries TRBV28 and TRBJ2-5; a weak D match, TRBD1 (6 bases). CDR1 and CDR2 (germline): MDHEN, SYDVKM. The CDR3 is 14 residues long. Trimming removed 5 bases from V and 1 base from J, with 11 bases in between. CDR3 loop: CASSPDRFQETQYF. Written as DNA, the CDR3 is TGTGCCAGCAGTCCGGACAGATTCCAAGAGACCCAGTACTTC.

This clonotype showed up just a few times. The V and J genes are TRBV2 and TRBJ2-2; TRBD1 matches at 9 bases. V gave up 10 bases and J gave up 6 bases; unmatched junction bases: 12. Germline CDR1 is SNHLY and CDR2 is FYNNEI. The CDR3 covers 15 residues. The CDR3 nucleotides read TGTGCCACCAGGATCGGGACAGGGTACCCCGGGGAGCTGTTTTTT. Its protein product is CATRIGTGYPGELFF.

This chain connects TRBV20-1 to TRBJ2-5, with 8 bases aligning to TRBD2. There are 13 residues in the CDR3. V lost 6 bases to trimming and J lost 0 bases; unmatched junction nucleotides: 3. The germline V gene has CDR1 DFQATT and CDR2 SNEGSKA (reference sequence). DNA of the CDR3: TGCAGTGCAAGGGGACTAGACCAAGAGACCCAGTACTTC. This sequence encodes CSARGLDQETQYF.

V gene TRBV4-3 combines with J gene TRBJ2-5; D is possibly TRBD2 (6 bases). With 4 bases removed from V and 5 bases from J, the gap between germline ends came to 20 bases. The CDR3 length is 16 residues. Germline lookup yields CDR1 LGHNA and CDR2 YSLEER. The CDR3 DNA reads TGCGCCAGCAGCCCCTCAGTGGGGTTGGAGGGTGAGACCCAGTACTTC. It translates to CASSPSVGLEGETQYF.

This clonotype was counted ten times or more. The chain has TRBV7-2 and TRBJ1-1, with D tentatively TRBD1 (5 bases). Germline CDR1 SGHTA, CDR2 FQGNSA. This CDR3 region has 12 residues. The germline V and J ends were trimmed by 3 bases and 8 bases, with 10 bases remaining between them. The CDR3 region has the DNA TGTGCCAGCAGCTTTATTTACAGGGAAGCTTTCTTT. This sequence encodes CASSFIYREAFF.

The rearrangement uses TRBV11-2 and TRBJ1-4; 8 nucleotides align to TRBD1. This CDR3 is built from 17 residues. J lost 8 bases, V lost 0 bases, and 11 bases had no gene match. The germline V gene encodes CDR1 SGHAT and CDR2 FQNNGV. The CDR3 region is CASSLDLQDRVGEKLFF. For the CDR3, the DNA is TGTGCCAGCAGCTTAGATCTTCAGGACAGGGTCGGGGAAAAACTGTTTTTT.

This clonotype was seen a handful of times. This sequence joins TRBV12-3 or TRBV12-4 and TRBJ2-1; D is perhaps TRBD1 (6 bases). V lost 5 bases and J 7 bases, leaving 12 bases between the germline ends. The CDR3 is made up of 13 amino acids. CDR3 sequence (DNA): TGTGCCAGCAGTCGTGCAGGGGAGAATGAGCAGTTCTTC. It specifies CASSRAGENEQFF.

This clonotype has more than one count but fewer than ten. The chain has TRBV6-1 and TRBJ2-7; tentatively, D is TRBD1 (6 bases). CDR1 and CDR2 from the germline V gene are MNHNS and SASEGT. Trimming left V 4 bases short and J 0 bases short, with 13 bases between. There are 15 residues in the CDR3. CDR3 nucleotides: TGTGCCAGCAGTGGCAAAACAGGGAGCTCCTACGAGCAGTACTTC. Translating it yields CASSGKTGSSYEQYF.

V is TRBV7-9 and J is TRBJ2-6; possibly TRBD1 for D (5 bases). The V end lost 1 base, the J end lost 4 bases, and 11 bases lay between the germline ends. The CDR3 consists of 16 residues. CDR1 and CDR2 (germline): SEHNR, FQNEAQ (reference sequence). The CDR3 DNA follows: TGTGCCAGCAGCTTAGTGGACATTTCGGGGGCCAACGTCCTGACTTTC. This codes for CASSLVDISGANVLTF.

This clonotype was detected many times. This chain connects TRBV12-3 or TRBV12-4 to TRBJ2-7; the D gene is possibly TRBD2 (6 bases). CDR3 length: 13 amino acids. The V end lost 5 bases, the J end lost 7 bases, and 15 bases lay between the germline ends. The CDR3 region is CASSPRGSGEQYF. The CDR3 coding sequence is TGTGCCAGCAGTCCTCGGGGGTCGGGTGAGCAGTACTTC.

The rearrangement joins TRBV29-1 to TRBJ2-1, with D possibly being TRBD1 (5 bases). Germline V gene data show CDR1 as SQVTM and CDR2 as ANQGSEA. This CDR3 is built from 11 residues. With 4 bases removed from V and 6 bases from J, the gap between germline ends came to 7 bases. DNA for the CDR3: TGCAGCGTTGCGCAGGGCAATGAGCAGTTCTTC. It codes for CSVAQGNEQFF.

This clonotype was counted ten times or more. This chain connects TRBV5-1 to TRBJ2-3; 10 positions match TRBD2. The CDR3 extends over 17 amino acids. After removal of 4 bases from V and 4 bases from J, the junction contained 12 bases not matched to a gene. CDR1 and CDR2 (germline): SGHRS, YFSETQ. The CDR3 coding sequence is TGCGCCAGCAGCCTACATCCTAGCGGGGGAGCGTCAGATACGCAGTATTTT. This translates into CASSLHPSGGASDTQYF. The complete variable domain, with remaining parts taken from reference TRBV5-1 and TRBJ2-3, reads KAGVTQTPRYLIKTRGQQVTLSCSPISGHRSVSWYQQTPGQGLQFLFEYFSETQRNKGNFPGRFSGRQFSNSRSEMNVSTLELGDSALYLCASSLHPSGGASDTQYFGPGTRLTVL.

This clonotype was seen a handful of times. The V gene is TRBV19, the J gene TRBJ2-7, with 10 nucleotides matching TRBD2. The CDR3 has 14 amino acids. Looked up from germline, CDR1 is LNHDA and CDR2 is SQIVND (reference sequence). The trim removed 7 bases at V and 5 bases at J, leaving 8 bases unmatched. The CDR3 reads CASTLAGGVHEQYF. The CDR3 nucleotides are TGTGCCAGTACCTTAGCGGGAGGTGTCCACGAGCAGTACTTC.

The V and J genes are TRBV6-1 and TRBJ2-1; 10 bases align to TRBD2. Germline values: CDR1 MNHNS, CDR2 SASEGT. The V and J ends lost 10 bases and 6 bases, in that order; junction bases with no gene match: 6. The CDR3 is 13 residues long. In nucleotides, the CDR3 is TGTGCCACCTTAGCGGGAGGATCCAATGAGCAGTTCTTC. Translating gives CATLAGGSNEQFF.

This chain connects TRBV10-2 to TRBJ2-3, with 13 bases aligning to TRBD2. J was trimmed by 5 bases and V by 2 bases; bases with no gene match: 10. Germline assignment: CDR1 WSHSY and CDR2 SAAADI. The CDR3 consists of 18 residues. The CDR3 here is CASSELPGLAGVGDTQYF. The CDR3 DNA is TGCGCCAGCAGTGAGCTACCAGGACTAGCGGGAGTGGGAGATACGCAGTATTTT.

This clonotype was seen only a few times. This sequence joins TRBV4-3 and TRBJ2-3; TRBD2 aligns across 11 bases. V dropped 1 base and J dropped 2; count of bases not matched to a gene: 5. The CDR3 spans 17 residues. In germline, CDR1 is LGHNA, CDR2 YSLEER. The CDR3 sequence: CASSQGSGLAVTDTQYF. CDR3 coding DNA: TGCGCCAGCAGCCAAGGCTCGGGACTAGCGGTCACAGATACGCAGTATTTT.

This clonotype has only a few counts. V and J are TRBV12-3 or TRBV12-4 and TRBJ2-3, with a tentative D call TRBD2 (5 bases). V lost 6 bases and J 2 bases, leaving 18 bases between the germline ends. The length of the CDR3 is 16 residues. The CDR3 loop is CASRRVGFGDTDTQYF. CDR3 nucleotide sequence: TGTGCCAGCAGACGCGTCGGATTCGGGGACACAGATACGCAGTATTTT.

The CDR3 protein is CASSFVRFTGKNIQYF. As DNA, the CDR3 is TGTGCCAGCAGCTTTGTTAGGTTTACAGGGAAAAACATTCAGTACTTC. This chain joins TRBV11-2 and TRBJ2-4; D possibly corresponds to TRBD1 (6 bases). The germline V gene encodes CDR1 SGHAT and CDR2 FQNNGV. The CDR3 has 16 residues. V shed 3 bases and J shed 4 bases, with 16 bases lying between them.

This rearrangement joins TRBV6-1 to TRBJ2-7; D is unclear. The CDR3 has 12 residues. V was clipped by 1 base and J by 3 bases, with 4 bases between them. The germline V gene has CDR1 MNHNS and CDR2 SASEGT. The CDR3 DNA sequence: TGTGCCAGCAGTGAAGGTTTCTACGAGCAGTACTTC. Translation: CASSEGFYEQYF.